Shown below are 27 T cell receptor beta chains from a single sample sequenced in a study of shared clonotypes between healthy human individuals. The table came from immunoSEQ multiplex PCR; TCRdb's copy has only in-frame clones and leaves some out. The sample lists about 490,000 clones; over 60% were seen once. The material sequenced was PBMCs. These receptors all stem from a woman aged 40 to 50 in good health. Some clones in this sample may be carry-over from other donors' samples.

The chain uses TRBV18 and TRBJ2-5, with unresolved D. CDR1 is KGHSH and CDR2 is LQKENI in the germline V gene. The CDR3 runs to 14 residues. V lost 4 bases to trimming and J lost 0 bases, with 9 bases between them. For the CDR3, the DNA is TGTGCCAGCTCACTGGACCGTAACCAAGAGACCCAGTACTTC. Protein: CASSLDRNQETQYF.

In DNA, the CDR3 is TGCGCCAGCAGCTTGGCCCGGAGGGGCACAGATACGCAGTATTTT. The encoded protein is CASSLARRGTDTQYF. The chain couples TRBV5-1 to TRBJ2-3, with D maybe TRBD2 (6 bases). This CDR3 is built from 15 residues. Germline V lookup: CDR1 SGHRS, CDR2 YFSETQ. The V gene lost 0 bases and the J gene lost 1 base, with 9 bases spanning the gap.

V is TRBV10-2 and J is TRBJ2-7, with 9 bases lining up with TRBD2. Per germline, CDR1 WSHSY and CDR2 SAAADI. This CDR3 contains 16 residues. Trimming removed 0 bases from V and 4 bases from J; junction bases left unmatched: 7. The CDR3 DNA is TGCGCCAGCAGTGAGTCGCCTAGGGCGGGAGGGTACGAGCAGTACTTC. Its translation: CASSESPRAGGYEQYF.

The chain combines TRBV5-5 with TRBJ2-7, with TRBD2 matching 9 bases. The CDR3 totals 14 residues. Germline assignment: CDR1 SGHKS and CDR2 YYEKEE (reference sequence). After removal of 5 bases from V and 4 bases from J, the junction contained 7 bases not matched to a gene. Here the CDR3 DNA reads TGTGCCAGCAGGCCGACTAGCGGACATTACGAGCAGTACTTC. As protein: CASRPTSGHYEQYF.

The chain joins TRBV18 to TRBJ2-1, with a weak D call TRBD1 (6 bases). The CDR3 consists of 17 residues. Trimming took 0 bases from V and 7 from J, leaving 19 bases between them. Per germline, CDR1 KGHSH and CDR2 LQKENI. The CDR3, as DNA: TGTGCCAGCTCACCACCAAGTGGACAGTCTCTCCCTAATGAGCAGTTCTTC. Protein sequence: CASSPPSGQSLPNEQFF. Filled out from reference TRBV18 and TRBJ2-1, the complete variable domain reads NAGVMQNPRHLVRRRGQEARLRCSPMKGHSHVYWYRQLPEEGLKFMVYLQKENIIDESGMPKERFSAEFPKEGPSILRIQQVVRGDSAAYFCASSPPSGQSLPNEQFFGPGTRLTVL.

V gene TRBV5-1 combines with J gene TRBJ2-3, with TRBD1 as a possible D gene (5 bases). V lost 4 bases and J 3 bases, leaving 12 bases between the germline ends. Germline CDR1 and CDR2: SGHRS and YFSETQ. CDR3 length equals 14 residues. The CDR3 bases are TGCGCCAGCAGCACCAGACAGCCAACAGATACGCAGTATTTT. Translating it yields CASSTRQPTDTQYF.

The chain employs TRBV29-1 and TRBJ1-2; D is unclear. V was trimmed by 7 bases and J by 11 bases, leaving 14 bases between them. The germline CDR1 and CDR2 sequences are SQVTM and ANQGSEA. This CDR3 region has 10 residues. The CDR3 sequence: CSAMSNRYTF. CDR3 coding DNA: TGCAGCGCCATGAGCAACCGGTACACCTTC.

This clone was observed once. The chain combines TRBV9 with TRBJ2-3; 8 bases agree with TRBD2. This CDR3 region has 17 residues. Germline-derived CDR1 and CDR2 are SGDLS and YYNGEE. The ends lost 2 bases at V and 1 base at J; junction bases unmatched: 9. The CDR3 region is CASSVSGREVGTDTQYF. The CDR3 nucleotides are TGTGCCAGCAGCGTCTCCGGGCGGGAGGTGGGCACAGATACGCAGTATTTT. Full variable domain (missing parts from reference TRBV9 and TRBJ2-3): DSGVTQTPKHLITATGQRVTLRCSPRSGDLSVYWYQQSLDQGLQFLIQYYNGEERAKGNILERFSAQQFPDLHSELNLSSLELGDSALYFCASSVSGREVGTDTQYFGPGTRLTVL.

J is TRBJ2-1 and V is TRBV28; perhaps TRBD1 as D (5 bases). The V gene's germline CDR1 is MDHEN and CDR2 SYDVKM. With 5 bases removed from V and 3 bases from J, the gap between germline ends came to 11 bases. This CDR3 spans 14 amino acids. For the CDR3, the DNA is TGTGCCAGCAGTCCGACAGAGATCTACAATGAGCAGTTCTTC. Protein sequence: CASSPTEIYNEQFF.

This clone showed up just a few times. The rearrangement links TRBV28 to TRBJ2-3; TRBD1 matches at 7 bases. This CDR3 comprises 16 residues. Per the germline V gene, CDR1 is MDHEN and CDR2 is SYDVKM. The ends lost 3 bases at V and 1 base at J; junction bases unmatched: 7. As DNA, the CDR3 is TGTGCCAGCAGTTTTCGTACAGGGGAGCGCACAGATACGCAGTATTTT. Translated, it gives CASSFRTGERTDTQYF.

This chain joins TRBV19 and TRBJ2-1; D may be TRBD1 (6 bases). V shed 6 bases and J shed 7 bases, with 19 bases lying between them. The CDR3 runs 15 residues. From germline, CDR1 is LNHDA and CDR2 SQIVND (reference sequence). CDR3 in DNA: TGTGCCAGTAGACCATCTAGGGGGAAGGGTAATGAGCAGTTCTTC. Encoded protein: CASRPSRGKGNEQFF.

This rearrangement joins TRBV27 to TRBJ2-1; TRBD2 matches 10 bases. Germline lookup yields CDR1 MNHEY and CDR2 SMNVEV (reference sequence). CDR3 length: 16 residues. V dropped 4 bases and J dropped 8; count of bases not matched to a gene: 11. The CDR3 region is CASSSIAQREGDEQFF. CDR3 in DNA: TGTGCCAGCAGTTCCATCGCCCAGCGGGAGGGAGATGAGCAGTTCTTC.

This clone was detected only once. This chain uses TRBV10-3 with TRBJ1-2; no reliable D call. Germline CDR1 ENHRY, CDR2 SYGVKD. V was cut by 3 bases and J by 4 bases, with 6 bases left in between. There are 12 residues in the CDR3. CDR3 sequence reads: CAISDWVYGYTF. CDR3 in DNA: TGTGCCATCAGTGACTGGGTCTATGGCTACACCTTC.

This clone was seen once. The J gene is TRBJ2-1, the V gene TRBV2; 8 positions agree with TRBD2. Unmatched junction bases numbered 11, after V lost 7 bases and J lost 0 bases. CDR1 SNHLY and CDR2 FYNNEI come from the germline V gene. CDR3 length equals 17 residues. The DNA for the CDR3 is TGTGCCAGCACTCCGGGGAGCGGGAGACCCTCCTACAATGAGCAGTTCTTC. Translated, it gives CASTPGSGRPSYNEQFF.

The rearrangement uses TRBV5-1 and TRBJ1-5; perhaps TRBD1 as D (5 bases). This CDR3 contains 17 residues. V lost 0 bases, J lost 4 bases, and 17 bases lay in between. CDR1 is SGHRS and CDR2 is YFSETQ in the germline V gene. The CDR3 DNA follows: TGCGCCAGCAGCTTGGACCCCGTTGGAGGGGCGAATCAGCCCCAGCATTTT. It codes for CASSLDPVGGANQPQHF.

This clone was counted a few times. V is TRBV9 and J is TRBJ1-1; possibly TRBD1 for D (5 bases). Trimming stripped 1 base from V and 5 bases from J, with 15 bases between. Looked up from germline, CDR1 is SGDLS and CDR2 is YYNGEE. The CDR3 runs to 15 residues. In nucleotides, the CDR3 is TGTGCCAGCAGCGTACAGGGAAGGGTTGGTACTGAAGCTTTCTTT. Protein product: CASSVQGRVGTEAFF. The variable domain in full, completed from reference TRBV9 and TRBJ1-1, reads DSGVTQTPKHLITATGQRVTLRCSPRSGDLSVYWYQQSLDQGLQFLIQYYNGEERAKGNILERFSAQQFPDLHSELNLSSLELGDSALYFCASSVQGRVGTEAFFGQGTRLTVV.

This chain's CDR3 is CASSPGGRTYEQYF. The CDR3 DNA reads TGTGCCAGCAGCCCGGGGGGCAGAACCTACGAGCAGTACTTC. The V gene is TRBV5-4, the J gene TRBJ2-7; the D gene is possibly TRBD2 (7 bases). V was trimmed by 4 bases and J by 2 bases, leaving 13 bases between them. Germline assignment: CDR1 SGHNT and CDR2 YYREEE (reference sequence). This CDR3 has 14 amino acids.

The V call is TRBV19, the J call TRBJ2-7, with D possibly matching TRBD1 (6 bases). V was pared by 2 bases and J by 2 bases, with 10 bases between. The CDR3 totals 14 residues. CDR1 is LNHDA and CDR2 is SQIVND in the germline V gene (reference sequence). CDR3 region: CASSIRGIAYEQYF. Written as DNA, the CDR3 is TGTGCCAGTAGTATAAGGGGGATCGCCTACGAGCAGTACTTC.

The V and J genes are TRBV9 and TRBJ2-2, with 7 bases aligning to TRBD2. After removal of 3 bases from V and 3 bases from J, the junction contained 5 bases not matched to a gene. The CDR3 extends over 15 amino acids. In germline, CDR1 is SGDLS, CDR2 YYNGEE. CDR3 amino acids: CASSAGRADTGELFF. The CDR3 DNA follows: TGTGCCAGCAGCGCGGGGAGGGCCGACACCGGGGAGCTGTTTTTT.

The V gene is TRBV11-2, the J gene TRBJ1-1, with D uncertain. The ends were cut back, 5 bases at V and 6 bases at J, with 7 bases in the middle. Germline CDR1 SGHAT, CDR2 FQNNGV. The CDR3 is made up of 11 amino acids. The CDR3 loop is CASSRGAEAFF. The CDR3 coding sequence is TGTGCCAGCAGCAGAGGAGCTGAAGCTTTCTTT. The entire variable domain, with the rest obtained from reference TRBV11-2 and TRBJ1-1, is as follows: EAGVAQSPRYKIIEKRQSVAFWCNPISGHATLYWYQQILGQGPKLLIQFQNNGVVDDSQLPKDRFSAERLKGVDSTLKIQPAKLEDSAVYLCASSRGAEAFFGQGTRLTVV.

The chain couples TRBV2 to TRBJ2-7, with D uncertain. This CDR3 has 10 residues. Looked up from germline, CDR1 is SNHLY and CDR2 is FYNNEI. Trimming stripped 10 bases from V and 7 bases from J, with 11 bases between. CDR3 coding DNA: TGTGCCACCGCGCTTGGGGAGCAGTACTTC. Encoded protein: CATALGEQYF. The full variable domain, rest sourced from reference TRBV2 and TRBJ2-7, is EPEVTQTPSHQVTQMGQEVILRCVPISNHLYFYWYRQILGQKVEFLVSFYNNEISEKSEIFDDQFSVERPDGSNFTLKIRSTKLEDSAMYFCATALGEQYFGPGTRLTVT.

This chain connects TRBV15 to TRBJ2-3, with 11 bases identical to TRBD2. The CDR3 is 14 amino acids. The germline V gene has CDR1 LNHNV and CDR2 YYDKDF (reference sequence). The ends lost 8 bases at V and 1 base at J; junction bases unmatched: 2. CDR3 nucleotide sequence: TGTGCCACCTCGGGACTAGCGGGCACAGATACGCAGTATTTT. This sequence encodes CATSGLAGTDTQYF.

This chain joins TRBV11-2 and TRBJ2-7; 7 bases fit TRBD2. The V and J ends lost 5 bases and 6 bases, in that order; junction bases with no gene match: 4. Per the germline V gene, CDR1 is SGHAT and CDR2 is FQNNGV. This CDR3 comprises 12 residues. CDR3 sequence reads: CASSRTSGEQYF. For the CDR3, the DNA is TGTGCCAGCAGCCGGACTAGTGGCGAGCAGTACTTC.

This rearrangement joins TRBV10-3 to TRBJ2-7, with D perhaps given as TRBD1 or TRBD2 (5 bases each). The V gene lost 4 bases and the J gene lost 0 bases, with 10 bases spanning the gap. This CDR3 is 14 amino acids long. The germline CDR1 and CDR2 sequences are ENHRY and SYGVKD. This chain's CDR3 is CAISGGPASYEQYF. CDR3 sequence (DNA): TGTGCCATCAGTGGGGGACCCGCCTCCTACGAGCAGTACTTC.

The chain is built from TRBV28 and TRBJ2-6; weak D call: TRBD1 (6 bases). CDR1 and CDR2 from the germline V gene are MDHEN and SYDVKM. V dropped 5 bases and J dropped 0 bases, with 8 bases sitting between them. The length of the CDR3 is 15 residues. The CDR3 loop is CASSTGISGANVLTF. DNA of the CDR3: TGTGCCAGCAGTACAGGGATCTCTGGGGCCAACGTCCTGACTTTC.

This chain joins TRBV19 and TRBJ2-1, with TRBD2 identical over 9 bases. Germline lookup yields CDR1 LNHDA and CDR2 SQIVND (reference sequence). This CDR3 has 15 amino acids. Trimming cost V 4 bases and J 5 bases; bases outside gene matches: 6. CDR3 region: CASSRSSGNNNEQFF. The CDR3 coding sequence is TGTGCCAGTAGTAGATCTAGCGGGAACAACAATGAGCAGTTCTTC.

The CDR3 coding sequence is TGTGCCAGCAGCTTCAAGGCTTTAGGCGATGAGCAGTTCTTC. As protein: CASSFKALGDEQFF. V and J are TRBV7-3 and TRBJ2-1; D call uncertain. The CDR3 consists of 14 residues. Trimming took 3 bases from V and 8 from J, leaving 14 bases between them. Germline CDR1 reads SGHTA; CDR2 reads FQGTGA.